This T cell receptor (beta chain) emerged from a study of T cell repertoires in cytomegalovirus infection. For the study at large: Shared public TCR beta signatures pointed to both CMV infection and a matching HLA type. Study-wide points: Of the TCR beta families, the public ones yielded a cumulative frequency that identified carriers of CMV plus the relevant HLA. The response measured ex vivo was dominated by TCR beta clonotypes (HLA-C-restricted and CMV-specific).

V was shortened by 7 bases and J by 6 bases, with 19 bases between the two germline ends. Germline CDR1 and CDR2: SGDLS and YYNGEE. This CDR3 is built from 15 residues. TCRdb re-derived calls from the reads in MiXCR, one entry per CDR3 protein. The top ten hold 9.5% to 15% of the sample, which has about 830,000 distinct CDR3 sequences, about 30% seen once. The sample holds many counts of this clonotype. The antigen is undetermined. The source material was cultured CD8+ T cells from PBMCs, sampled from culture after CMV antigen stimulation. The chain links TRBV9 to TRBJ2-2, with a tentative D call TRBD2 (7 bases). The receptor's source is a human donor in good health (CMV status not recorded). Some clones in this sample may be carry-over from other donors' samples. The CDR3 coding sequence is TGTGCCAGCCTAGGGGGGGCCGGTGTACCCGGGGAGCTGTTTTTT. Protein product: CASLGGAGVPGELFF.